This paragraph reports one T cell receptor (beta chain). Its antigen is unidentified. This sample stems from a study of cytomegalovirus exposure and HLA in healthy donors. Overall study context: In terms of ancestry, the Caucasian-associated cluster contained about 81% of the 350 to 450 genotyped donors.

Overall study results and limits: DRB1 had the most TCR associations and HLA-C the fewest, a later analysis found, with rates varying by HLA locus. Productive status was seen about 90% or about 30% of the time for most TCR beta V segments in an earlier analysis.

PCR amplification relied on 60 Vbeta primers (plus 13 Jbeta primers). The table came from immunoSEQ multiplex PCR; TCRdb's copy has only in-frame clones and leaves some out. The top ten clones hold roughly 9.9% of a sample with 140,000 or so clones, almost 85% of them seen once. The CDR3 has 14 residues. Trimming removed 5 bases from V and 7 bases from J; junction bases left unmatched: 5. Looked up from germline, CDR1 is WSHSY and CDR2 is SAAADI. This chain connects TRBV10-2 to TRBJ2-2, with 9 nucleotides matching TRBD1. The TCR comes from a woman aged 60 to 75 in good health and CMV-seropositive. Sequencing was performed on PBMCs. CDR3 in DNA: TGCGCCAGCAGTTTGACAGGGGGGGGCGGGGAGCTGTTTTTT. Translated: CASSLTGGGGELFF.